Below are 12 T cell receptor beta chains sequenced from a single sample in a study of TIL therapy for anti-PD-1-resistant metastatic lung cancer. Documented time point: pre-treatment sample, taken before nivolumab and TIL therapy. Sequencing used immunoSEQ v3. Only in-frame clones appear in the TCRdb table, and some are missing; sequencing was by immunoSEQ multiplex PCR. The sample includes about 47,000 clones, 86% of them seen just once. Here the sequenced sample was blood, taken at baseline. The receptors originated from a person between 25 and 79 years old with non-small cell lung cancer.

The gene calls are TRBV5-4 and TRBJ1-5; possible D gene TRBD1, 6 bases. Germline V CDR1 and CDR2: SGHNT, YYREEE (reference sequence). The CDR3 is 14 residues long. V lost 4 bases and J lost 11, with 19 bases in between. The chain's CDR3 is CASSNHRDPGTQHF. The CDR3 DNA is TGTGCCAGCAGCAATCACAGGGACCCAGGGACCCAGCATTTT.

This sequence joins TRBV3-1 (or the pseudogene TRBV3-2) and TRBJ1-5; D may be TRBD1 (6 bases). Trimming removed 2 bases at V and 7 bases at J, with 12 bases between. CDR1 and CDR2 (germline): LGHDT, YNNKEL (reference sequence). The CDR3 extends over 14 amino acids. The CDR3 DNA reads as TGTGCCAGCAGCCAATGGGGGGCGGAACAGCCCCAGCATTTT. Protein sequence: CASSQWGAEQPQHF.

This chain's CDR3 is CASRTSAGYGYTF. CDR3 DNA sequence: TGTGCCAGCAGGACCTCGGCCGGCTATGGCTACACCTTC. The V call is TRBV7-2, the J call TRBJ1-2; D call uncertain. The CDR3 length is 13 residues. CDR1 SGHTA and CDR2 FQGNSA come from the germline V gene. V was clipped by 6 bases and J by 4 bases, with 12 bases between them. Drawing the rest from reference TRBV7-2 and TRBJ1-2, the complete variable domain is GAGVSQSPSNKVTEKGKDVELRCDPISGHTALYWYRQSLGQGLEFLIYFQGNSAPDKSGLPSDRFSAERTGGSVSTLTIQRTQQEDSAVYLCASRTSAGYGYTFGSGTRLTVV.

J is TRBJ2-1 and V is TRBV28; D is undetermined. The CDR3 sequence is 15 residues long. The V and J ends lost 6 bases and 5 bases respectively, with 17 bases between them. CDR1 and CDR2 (germline): MDHEN, SYDVKM. CDR3 residues: CASRSSRPLNNEQFF. Written as DNA, the CDR3 is TGTGCCAGCAGATCCAGTCGCCCTCTCAACAATGAGCAGTTCTTC.

The CDR3 loop reads CASNTYNEQFF. CDR3 DNA: TGTGCCAGCAATACCTACAATGAGCAGTTCTTC. J is TRBJ2-1 and V is TRBV28; D is ambiguous. CDR1 MDHEN and CDR2 SYDVKM come from the germline V gene. V was pared by 7 bases and J by 2 bases, with 3 bases between. The CDR3 totals 11 residues. Looking up the rest from reference TRBV28 and TRBJ2-1 gives the full variable domain: DVKVTQSSRYLVKRTGEKVFLECVQDMDHENMFWYRQDPGLGLRLIYFSYDVKMKEKGDIPEGYSVSREKKERFSLILESASTNQTSMYLCASNTYNEQFFGPGTRLTVL.

This chain links TRBV20-1 with TRBJ2-2, with TRBD2 matching 10 bases. The germline CDR1 and CDR2 sequences are DFQATT and SNEGSKA (reference sequence). The V and J ends lost 3 bases and 5 bases, in that order; junction bases with no gene match: 3. The CDR3 has 14 residues. CDR3 residues: CSASSGGRTGELFF. The CDR3 nucleotides are TGCAGTGCTAGTAGCGGGGGGAGGACCGGGGAGCTGTTTTTT.

The chain recombines TRBV12-5 with TRBJ2-5; 11 bases match TRBD2. The trim removed 2 bases at V and 4 bases at J, leaving 3 bases unmatched. Germline V CDR1 and CDR2: LGHNT, FRNRAP. CDR3 length: 15 residues. The CDR3 protein is CASGLHGLAGETQYF. CDR3 nucleotides: TGTGCTAGTGGTTTGCACGGACTAGCGGGAGAGACCCAGTACTTC.

J is TRBJ2-3 and V is TRBV6-4, with D uncertain. Germline assignment: CDR1 MRHNA and CDR2 SNTAGT. V dropped 2 bases and J dropped 3 bases, with 9 bases sitting between them. The CDR3 is made up of 14 amino acids. CDR3 sequence: CASSDGLWTDTQYF. For the CDR3, the DNA is TGTGCCAGCAGTGACGGTTTATGGACAGATACGCAGTATTTT.

The rearrangement joins TRBV3-1 (or the pseudogene TRBV3-2) to TRBJ2-5, with TRBD2 identical over 10 bases. J was trimmed by 2 bases and V by 0 bases; bases with no gene match: 15. This CDR3 is built from 20 residues. Germline loops: CDR1 LGHDT, CDR2 YNNKEL (reference sequence). CDR3 loop: CASSQDQVRLAGVCQETQYF. The CDR3 nucleotides are TGTGCCAGCAGCCAAGATCAGGTCAGGCTAGCGGGAGTTTGTCAAGAGACCCAGTACTTC.

The chain is built from TRBV6-5 and TRBJ1-2, with D perhaps matching TRBD1 (5 bases). Trimming took off 8 bases at V and 5 bases at J, with 12 bases between the two ends. The CDR3 is 12 residues long. The germline V gene encodes CDR1 MNHEY and CDR2 SVGAGI. The CDR3 is CASDGGVYGYTF. CDR3 bases: TGTGCCAGCGATGGGGGGGTATATGGCTACACCTTC.

J is TRBJ2-5 and V is TRBV7-2; 10 bases map to TRBD2. V gave up 5 bases and J gave up 9 bases; unmatched junction bases: 15. The germline V gene has CDR1 SGHTA and CDR2 FQGNSA. The CDR3 runs 16 residues. Here the CDR3 DNA reads TGTGCCAGCAGCCCGCTCTCGAGCGGGGGGGGAATGGCCCAGTACTTC. Translating gives CASSPLSSGGGMAQYF. Full variable domain (outside the CDR3, taken from reference TRBV7-2 and TRBJ2-5): GAGVSQSPSNKVTEKGKDVELRCDPISGHTALYWYRQSLGQGLEFLIYFQGNSAPDKSGLPSDRFSAERTGGSVSTLTIQRTQQEDSAVYLCASSPLSSGGGMAQYFGPGTRLLVL.

The rearrangement links TRBV30 to TRBJ1-2, with D unclear. Deletions cut 0 bases from V and 1 base from J, with 6 bases between. This CDR3 comprises 13 residues. The germline V gene encodes CDR1 GTSNPN and CDR2 SVGIG (reference sequence). DNA for the CDR3: TGTGCCTGGAGTGTAGACCTTAACTATGGCTACACCTTC. Translating it yields CAWSVDLNYGYTF.